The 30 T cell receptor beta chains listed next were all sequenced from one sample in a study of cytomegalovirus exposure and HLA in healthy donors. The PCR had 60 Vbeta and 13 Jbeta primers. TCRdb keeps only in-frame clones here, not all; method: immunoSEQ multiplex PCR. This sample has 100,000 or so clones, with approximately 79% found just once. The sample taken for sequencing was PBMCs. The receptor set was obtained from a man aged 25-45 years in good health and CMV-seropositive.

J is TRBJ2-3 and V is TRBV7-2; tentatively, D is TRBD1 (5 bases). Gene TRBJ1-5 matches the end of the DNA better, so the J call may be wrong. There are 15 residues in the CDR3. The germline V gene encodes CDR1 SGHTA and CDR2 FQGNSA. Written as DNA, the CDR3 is TGTGCCAGCAGCTTAGGACTAGCGGGGGTAGATACGCAGCATTTT. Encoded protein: CASSLGLAGVDTQHF.

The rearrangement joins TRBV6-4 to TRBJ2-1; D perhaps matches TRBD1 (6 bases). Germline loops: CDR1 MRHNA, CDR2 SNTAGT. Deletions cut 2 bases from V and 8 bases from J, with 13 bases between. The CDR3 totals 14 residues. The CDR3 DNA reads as TGTGCCAGCAGTGACCGTGGGGGCAGGGATGAGCAGTTCTTC. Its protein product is CASSDRGGRDEQFF.

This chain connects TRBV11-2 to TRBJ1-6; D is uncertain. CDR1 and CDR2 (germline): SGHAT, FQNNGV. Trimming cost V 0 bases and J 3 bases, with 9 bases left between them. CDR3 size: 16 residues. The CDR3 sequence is CASSLEGSNYNSPLHF. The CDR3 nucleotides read TGTGCCAGCAGCTTAGAGGGCAGCAACTATAATTCACCCCTCCACTTT.

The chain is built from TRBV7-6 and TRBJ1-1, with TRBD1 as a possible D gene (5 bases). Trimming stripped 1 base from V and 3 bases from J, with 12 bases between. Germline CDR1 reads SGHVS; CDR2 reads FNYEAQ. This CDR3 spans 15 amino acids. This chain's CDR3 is CASSLGAGLDTEAFF. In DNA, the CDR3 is TGTGCCAGCAGCTTAGGGGCAGGGTTGGACACTGAAGCTTTCTTT.

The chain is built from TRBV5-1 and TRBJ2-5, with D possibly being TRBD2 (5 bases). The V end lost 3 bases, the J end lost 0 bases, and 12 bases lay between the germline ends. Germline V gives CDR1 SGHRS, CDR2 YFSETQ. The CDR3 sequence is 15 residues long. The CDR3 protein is CASSSTLGDQETQYF. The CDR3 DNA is TGCGCCAGCAGCTCGACCCTCGGGGACCAAGAGACCCAGTACTTC. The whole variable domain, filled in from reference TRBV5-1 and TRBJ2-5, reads KAGVTQTPRYLIKTRGQQVTLSCSPISGHRSVSWYQQTPGQGLQFLFEYFSETQRNKGNFPGRFSGRQFSNSRSEMNVSTLELGDSALYLCASSSTLGDQETQYFGPGTRLLVL.

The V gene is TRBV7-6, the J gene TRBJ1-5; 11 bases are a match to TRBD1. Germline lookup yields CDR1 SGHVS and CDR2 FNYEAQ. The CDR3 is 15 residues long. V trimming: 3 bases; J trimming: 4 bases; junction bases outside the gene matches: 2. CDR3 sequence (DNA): TGTGCCAGCAGCTTGGGGACAGGGGGGAATCAGCCCCAGCATTTT. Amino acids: CASSLGTGGNQPQHF.

This chain's CDR3 is CASSLGEVGELFF. For the CDR3, the DNA is TGTGCCAGCAGCCTCGGAGAGGTCGGGGAGCTGTTTTTT. The chain uses TRBV7-2 and TRBJ2-2; D remains ambiguous. CDR1 and CDR2 (germline): SGHTA, FQGNSA. V was clipped by 5 bases and J by 7 bases, with 11 bases between them. The CDR3 has 13 residues.

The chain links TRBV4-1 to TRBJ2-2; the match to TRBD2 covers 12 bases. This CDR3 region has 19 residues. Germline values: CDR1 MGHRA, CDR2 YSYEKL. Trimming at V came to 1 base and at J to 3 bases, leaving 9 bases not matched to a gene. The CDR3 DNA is TGCGCCAGCAGCCAAGTGTCCCTAGCGGGGGGGCGGGACACCGGGGAGCTGTTTTTT. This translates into CASSQVSLAGGRDTGELFF.

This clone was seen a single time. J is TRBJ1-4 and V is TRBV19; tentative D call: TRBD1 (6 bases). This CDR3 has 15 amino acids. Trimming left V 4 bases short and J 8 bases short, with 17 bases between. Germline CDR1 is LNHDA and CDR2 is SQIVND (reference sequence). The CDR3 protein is CASSTTGGGPEKLFF. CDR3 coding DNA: TGTGCCAGTAGTACTACGGGCGGGGGCCCAGAAAAACTGTTTTTT.

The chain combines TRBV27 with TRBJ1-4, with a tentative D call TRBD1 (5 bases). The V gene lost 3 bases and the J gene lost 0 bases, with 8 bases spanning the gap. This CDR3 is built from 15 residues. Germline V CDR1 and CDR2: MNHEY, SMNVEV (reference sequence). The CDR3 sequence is CASSLWGTTNEKLFF. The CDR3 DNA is TGTGCCAGCAGTTTGTGGGGCACAACTAATGAAAAACTGTTTTTT.

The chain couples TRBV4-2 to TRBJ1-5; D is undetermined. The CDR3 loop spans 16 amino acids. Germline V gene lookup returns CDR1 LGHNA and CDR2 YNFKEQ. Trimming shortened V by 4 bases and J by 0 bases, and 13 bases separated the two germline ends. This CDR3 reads CASSLHKSNSNQPQHF. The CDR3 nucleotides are TGTGCCAGCAGCCTTCATAAGAGTAATAGCAATCAGCCCCAGCATTTT.

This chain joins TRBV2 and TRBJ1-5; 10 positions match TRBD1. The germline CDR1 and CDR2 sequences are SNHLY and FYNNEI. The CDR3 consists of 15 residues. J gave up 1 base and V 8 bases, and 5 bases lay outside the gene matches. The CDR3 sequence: CASAWTGGSNQPQHF. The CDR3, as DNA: TGTGCCAGCGCGTGGACAGGGGGAAGCAATCAGCCCCAGCATTTT.

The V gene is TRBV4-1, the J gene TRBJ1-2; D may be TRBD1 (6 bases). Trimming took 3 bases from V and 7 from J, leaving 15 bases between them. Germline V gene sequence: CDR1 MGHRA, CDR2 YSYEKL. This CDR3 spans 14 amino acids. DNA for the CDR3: TGCGCCAGCAGCCAGCAGGAAGAAGGGGGTGGCTACACCTTC. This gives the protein CASSQQEEGGGYTF.

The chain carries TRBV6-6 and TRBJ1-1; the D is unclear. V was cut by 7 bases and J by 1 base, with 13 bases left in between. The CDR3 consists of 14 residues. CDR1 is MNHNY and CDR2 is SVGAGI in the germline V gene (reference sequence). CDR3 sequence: CASTPGGSNTEAFF. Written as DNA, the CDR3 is TGTGCCAGCACCCCGGGAGGGTCGAACACTGAAGCTTTCTTT.

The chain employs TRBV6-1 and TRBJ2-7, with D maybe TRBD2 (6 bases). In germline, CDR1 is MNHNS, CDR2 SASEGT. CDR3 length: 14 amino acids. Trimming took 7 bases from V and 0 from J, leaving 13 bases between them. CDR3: CASTMGRSSYEQYF. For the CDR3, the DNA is TGTGCCAGCACCATGGGGAGGTCCTCCTACGAGCAGTACTTC.

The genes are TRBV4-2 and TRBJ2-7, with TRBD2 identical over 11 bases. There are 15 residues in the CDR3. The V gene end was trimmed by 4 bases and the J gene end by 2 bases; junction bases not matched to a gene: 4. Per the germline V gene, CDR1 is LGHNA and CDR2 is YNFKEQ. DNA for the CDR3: TGTGCCAGCAGCCGCGGGACTAGCGGTCCCTACGAGCAGTACTTC. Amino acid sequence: CASSRGTSGPYEQYF.

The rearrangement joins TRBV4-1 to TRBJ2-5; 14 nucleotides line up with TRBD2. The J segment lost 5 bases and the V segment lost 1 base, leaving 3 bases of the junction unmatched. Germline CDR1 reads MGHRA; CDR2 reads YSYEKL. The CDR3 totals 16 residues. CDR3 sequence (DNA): TGCGCCAGCAGCCAAGGGACTAGCGGGGGGCATGAGACCCAGTACTTC. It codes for CASSQGTSGGHETQYF.

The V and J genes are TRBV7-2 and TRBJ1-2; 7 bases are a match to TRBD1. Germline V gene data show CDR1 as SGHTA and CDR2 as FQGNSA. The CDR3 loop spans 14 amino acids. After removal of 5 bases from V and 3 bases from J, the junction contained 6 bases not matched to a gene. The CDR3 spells CASSRQGWDYGYTF. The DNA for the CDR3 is TGTGCCAGCAGCCGACAGGGCTGGGACTATGGCTACACCTTC.

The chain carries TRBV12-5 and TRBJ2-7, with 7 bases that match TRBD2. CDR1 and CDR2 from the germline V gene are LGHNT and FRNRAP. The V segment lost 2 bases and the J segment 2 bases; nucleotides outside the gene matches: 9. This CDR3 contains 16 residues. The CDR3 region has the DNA TGTGCTAGTGGTTTGCCCCTCTCGCGGGGGACCTACGAGCAGTACTTC. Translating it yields CASGLPLSRGTYEQYF.

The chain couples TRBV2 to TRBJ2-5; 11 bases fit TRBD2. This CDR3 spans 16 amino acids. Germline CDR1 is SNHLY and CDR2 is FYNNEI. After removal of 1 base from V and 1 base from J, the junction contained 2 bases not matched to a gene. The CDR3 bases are TGTGCCAGCAGTGAAGGGCTAGCGGGGGGCCAAGAGACCCAGTACTTC. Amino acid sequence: CASSEGLAGGQETQYF.

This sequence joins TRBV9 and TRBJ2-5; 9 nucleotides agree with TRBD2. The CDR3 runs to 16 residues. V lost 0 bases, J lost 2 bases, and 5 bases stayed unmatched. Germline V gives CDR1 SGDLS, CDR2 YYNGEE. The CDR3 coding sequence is TGTGCCAGCAGCGTAGAGTCAGCGGGGGGACAAGAGACCCAGTACTTC. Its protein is CASSVESAGGQETQYF.

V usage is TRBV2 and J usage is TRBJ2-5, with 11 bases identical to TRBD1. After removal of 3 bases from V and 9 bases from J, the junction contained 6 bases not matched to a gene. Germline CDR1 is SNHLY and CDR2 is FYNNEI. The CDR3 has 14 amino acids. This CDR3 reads CASSEGQGVLAQYF. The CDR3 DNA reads TGTGCCAGCAGTGAGGGACAGGGGGTCCTGGCCCAGTACTTC. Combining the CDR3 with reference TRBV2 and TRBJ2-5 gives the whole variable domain EPEVTQTPSHQVTQMGQEVILRCVPISNHLYFYWYRQILGQKVEFLVSFYNNEISEKSEIFDDQFSVERPDGSNFTLKIRSTKLEDSAMYFCASSEGQGVLAQYFGPGTRLLVL.

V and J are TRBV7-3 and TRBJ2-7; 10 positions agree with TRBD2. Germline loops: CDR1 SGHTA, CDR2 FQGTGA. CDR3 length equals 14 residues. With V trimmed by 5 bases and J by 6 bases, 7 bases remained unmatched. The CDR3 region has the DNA TGTGCCAGCAGCCCCAGCGGGGGGGCCCCCGAGCAGTACTTC. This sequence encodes CASSPSGGAPEQYF.

The CDR3 bases are TGCGCCAGCAGCTTGGCAGGACAGGGGTACCTCTCGTCGAACACCGGGGAGCTGTTTTTT. Encoded protein: CASSLAGQGYLSSNTGELFF. This chain links TRBV5-1 with TRBJ2-2; TRBD1 aligns across 9 bases. This CDR3 has 20 amino acids. Unmatched junction bases numbered 12, after V lost 0 bases and J lost 0 bases. Germline values: CDR1 SGHRS, CDR2 YFSETQ.

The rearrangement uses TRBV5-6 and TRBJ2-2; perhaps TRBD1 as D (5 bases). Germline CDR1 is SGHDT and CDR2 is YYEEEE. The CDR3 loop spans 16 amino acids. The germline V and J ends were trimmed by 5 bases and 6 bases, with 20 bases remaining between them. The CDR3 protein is CASSSGHSLFSGELFF. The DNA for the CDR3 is TGTGCCAGCAGTTCTGGACATTCTTTGTTTTCCGGGGAGCTGTTTTTT.

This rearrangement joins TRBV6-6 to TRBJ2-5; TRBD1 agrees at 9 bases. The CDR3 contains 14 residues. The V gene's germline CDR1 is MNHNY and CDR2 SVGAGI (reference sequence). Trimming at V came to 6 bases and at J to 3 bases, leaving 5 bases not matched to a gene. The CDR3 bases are TGTGCCAGCAGCAAACGACAGGGGGAAGAGACCCAGTACTTC. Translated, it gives CASSKRQGEETQYF.

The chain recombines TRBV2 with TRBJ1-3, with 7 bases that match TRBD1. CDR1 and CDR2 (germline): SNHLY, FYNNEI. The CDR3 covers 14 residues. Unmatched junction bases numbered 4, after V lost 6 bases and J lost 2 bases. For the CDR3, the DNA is TGTGCCAGCAGCCTGACAGGGACTGGAAACACCATATATTTT. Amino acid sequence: CASSLTGTGNTIYF.

The CDR3 DNA is TGTGCCAGCAGCTTAGCCCACACTAGCGCCGAGACCCAGTACTTC. It yields the protein CASSLAHTSAETQYF. The chain uses TRBV7-9 and TRBJ2-5, with 7 bases identical to TRBD2. CDR3 length equals 15 residues. Germline CDR1 and CDR2: SEHNR and FQNEAQ (reference sequence). Trimming cost V 0 bases and J 5 bases; bases outside gene matches: 6.

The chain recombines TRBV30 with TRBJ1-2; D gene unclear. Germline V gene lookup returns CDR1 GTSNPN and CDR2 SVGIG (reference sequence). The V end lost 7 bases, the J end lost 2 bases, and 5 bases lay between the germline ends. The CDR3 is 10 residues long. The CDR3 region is CASGNYGYTF. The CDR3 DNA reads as TGTGCCTCGGGGAACTATGGCTACACCTTC.

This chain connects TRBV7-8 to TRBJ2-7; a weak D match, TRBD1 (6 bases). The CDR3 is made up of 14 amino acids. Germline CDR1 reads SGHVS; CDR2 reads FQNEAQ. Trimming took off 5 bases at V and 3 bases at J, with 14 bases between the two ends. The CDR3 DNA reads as TGTGCCAGCAGCCGCCGACAGGTTCACTACGAGCAGTACTTC. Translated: CASSRRQVHYEQYF.